A selection of T cell receptor beta chains follows, all from one sample in a study of cytomegalovirus exposure and HLA in healthy donors. Using immunoSEQ multiplex PCR, the repertoire was profiled, and TCRdb retains in-frame clones only, with some absent. The sample yields 200,000 to 250,000 clones, 82% seen once. Specimen: PBMCs. These receptors all stem from a woman in her thirties or forties in good health and CMV-seronegative. CDR3s include the opening cysteine and the closing phenylalanine or tryptophan.

v_gene: TRBV19
CDR3aa: CASIEREYAGELFF

v_gene: TRBV19
CDR3aa: CASSISSAQETQYF

v_gene: TRBV7-9
CDR3aa: CASSWGQGYNEQFF

v_gene: TRBV7-3
CDR3aa: CASSLMAGQPQHF

v_gene: TRBV5-1
CDR3aa: CASSGPQGKETQYF

v_gene: TRBV2
CDR3aa: CASSDPRDTEAFF

v_gene: TRBV28
CDR3aa: CASRPRPGTYNEQFF

v_gene: TRBV6-6
CDR3aa: CASVAGYSGNTIYF

v_gene: TRBV19
CDR3aa: CASSIQGSNEQFF

v_gene: TRBV7-9
CDR3aa: CASSLVTAGEQYF